This TCR beta chain was recovered during a study of identical twins. Study-level results: In beta out-of-frame sequences, the excess sharing between twins was weaker. Compared with models, monozygotic twins showed more out-of-frame TCR alpha sharing.

Germline V gives CDR1 MGHRA, CDR2 YSYEKL. CDR3 length: 15 residues. The V and J ends lost 4 bases and 7 bases, in that order; junction bases with no gene match: 7. With respect to this clonotype: Its cognate antigen is unknown.

TCRdb used MiXCR to reprocess the 5' RACE reads, holding one entry per CDR3 protein. The data hold roughly 630,000 distinct CDR3 sequences, with 7.1% observed a single time. This sample also appeared in a second study, on yellow fever vaccine responses in identical twins.

This TCR came from a young woman in good health. Sequenced sample: PBMCs. This sequence joins TRBV4-1 and TRBJ1-6; TRBD1 matches 7 bases. CDR3 in amino acids: CASSPSTGENSPLHF. CDR3 in DNA: TGCGCCAGCAGCCCTTCTACAGGGGAAAATTCACCCCTCCACTTT.